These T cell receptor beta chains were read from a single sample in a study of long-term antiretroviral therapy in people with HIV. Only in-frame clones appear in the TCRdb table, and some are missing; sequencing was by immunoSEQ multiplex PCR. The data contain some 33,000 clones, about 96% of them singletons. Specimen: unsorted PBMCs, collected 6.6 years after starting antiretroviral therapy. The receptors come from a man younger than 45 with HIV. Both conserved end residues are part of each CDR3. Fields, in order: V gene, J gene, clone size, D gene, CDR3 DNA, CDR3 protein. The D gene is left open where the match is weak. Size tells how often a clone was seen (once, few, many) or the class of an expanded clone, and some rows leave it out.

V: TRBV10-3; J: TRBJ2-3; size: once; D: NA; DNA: TGTGCCATCAGTGAGTCTCCGCTAGCGTCGACCGGGGATACGCAGTATTTT; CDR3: CAISESPLASTGDTQYF
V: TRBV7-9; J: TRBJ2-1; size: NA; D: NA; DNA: TGTGCCAGCAGCTCAACTGGCCCTAATGAGCAGTTCTTC; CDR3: CASSSTGPNEQFF
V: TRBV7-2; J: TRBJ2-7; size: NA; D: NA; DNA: TGTGCCAGCAGCTCCCGGGACCCCCCCAACGAGCAGTACTTC; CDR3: CASSSRDPPNEQYF
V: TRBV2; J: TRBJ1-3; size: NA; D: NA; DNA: TGTGCCAGCGGGGGGACGGTGGATGCCACCATATATTTT; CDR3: CASGGTVDATIYF
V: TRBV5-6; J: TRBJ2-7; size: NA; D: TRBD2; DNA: TGTGCCAGCAGCTGGGCGGGAGGATCCTACGAGCAGTACTTC; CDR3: CASSWAGGSYEQYF
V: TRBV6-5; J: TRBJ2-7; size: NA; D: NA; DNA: TGTGCCAGCAGTTTCCGGGACGGCTACGAGCAGTACTTC; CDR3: CASSFRDGYEQYF
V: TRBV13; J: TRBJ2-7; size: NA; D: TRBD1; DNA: TGTGCCAGCAGCTTAACCCAGACAGGGGTCGACGAGCAGTACTTC; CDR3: CASSLTQTGVDEQYF
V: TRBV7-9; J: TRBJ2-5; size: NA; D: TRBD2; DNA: TGTGCCAGCAGCCTACTAGCGGGAGCTCCATCTTGGGAGACCCAGTACTTC; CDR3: CASSLLAGAPSWETQYF
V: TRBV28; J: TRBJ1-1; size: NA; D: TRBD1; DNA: TGTGCCAGCAGTATAGGGACAGGTATGAACACTGAAGCTTTCTTT; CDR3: CASSIGTGMNTEAFF
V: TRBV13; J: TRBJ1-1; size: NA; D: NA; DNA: TGTGCCAGCAGCTTAAAGAACACTGAAGCTTTCTTT; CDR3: CASSLKNTEAFF
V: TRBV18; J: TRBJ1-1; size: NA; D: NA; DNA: TGTGCCAGCTCACCAGTGGCGGTGAACACTGAAGCTTTCTTT; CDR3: CASSPVAVNTEAFF
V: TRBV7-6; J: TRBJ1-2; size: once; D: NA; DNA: TGTGCCAGCAGCCGGACAGATCGGAACTATGGCTACACCTTC; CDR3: CASSRTDRNYGYTF
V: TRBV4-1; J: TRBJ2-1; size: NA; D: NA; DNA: TGCGCCAGCAGCCAAGTCGGTGGCGGGAATGAGCAGTTCTTC; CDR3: CASSQVGGGNEQFF
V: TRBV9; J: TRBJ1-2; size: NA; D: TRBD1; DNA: TGTGCCAGCAGCGGAAGACAGGGCCCTAACTATGGCTACACCTTC; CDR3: CASSGRQGPNYGYTF
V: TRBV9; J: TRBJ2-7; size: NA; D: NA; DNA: TGTGCCAGCAGCGTAGGTGGACAGTTGATGTTTGACGAGCAGTACTTC; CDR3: CASSVGGQLMFDEQYF
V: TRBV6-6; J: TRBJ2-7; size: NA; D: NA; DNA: TGTGCCAGTCAGTTATCAGGGGAAGCCTACGAGCAGTACTTC; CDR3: CASQLSGEAYEQYF
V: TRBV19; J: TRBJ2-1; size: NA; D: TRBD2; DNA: TGTGCCAGTAGTATAGAGGGTAGCGGGAGTAGTTTTGAGCAGTTCTTC; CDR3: CASSIEGSGSSFEQFF
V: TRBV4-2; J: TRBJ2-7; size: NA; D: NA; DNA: TGTGCCAGCAGCCAAGACCCGGGGGAAGGGGAGCAGTACTTC; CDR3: CASSQDPGEGEQYF
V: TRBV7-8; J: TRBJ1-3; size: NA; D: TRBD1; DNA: TGTGCCAGCACCGGGTTCCGGGACAGGGTTCTCTCTGGAAACACCATATATTTT; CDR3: CASTGFRDRVLSGNTIYF
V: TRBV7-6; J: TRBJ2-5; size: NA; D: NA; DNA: TGTGCCAGCAGCTTATCCCCCGGGGGCGAGCGAGGCCCGGGGACCCAGTACTTC; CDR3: CASSLSPGGERGPGTQYF
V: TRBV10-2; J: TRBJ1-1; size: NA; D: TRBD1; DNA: TGCGCCGGACCGGGACAGGGGGCTGACACTGAAGCTTTCTTT; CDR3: CAGPGQGADTEAFF
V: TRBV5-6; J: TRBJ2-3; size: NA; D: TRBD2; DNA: TGTGCCAGCAGCTCCGGAGGGGGCGGGGGGGCCGGGAATACGCAGTATTTT; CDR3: CASSSGGGGGAGNTQYF
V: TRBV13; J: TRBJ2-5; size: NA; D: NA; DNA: TGTGCCAGCAGCCCCTATGGGGTGGAGACCCAGTACTTC; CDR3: CASSPYGVETQYF
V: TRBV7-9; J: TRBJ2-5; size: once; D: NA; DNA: TGTGCCAGCAGCAACAGGGCATACCAAGAGACCCAGTACTTC; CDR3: CASSNRAYQETQYF
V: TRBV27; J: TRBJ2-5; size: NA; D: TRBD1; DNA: TGTGCCAGCAGTTTTTGGGACAGCCAAGAGACCCAGTACTTC; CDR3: CASSFWDSQETQYF
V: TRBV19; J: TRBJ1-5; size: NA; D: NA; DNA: TGTGCCAGTAGCCCGACGGGGAGCAATCAGCCCCAGCATTTT; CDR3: CASSPTGSNQPQHF
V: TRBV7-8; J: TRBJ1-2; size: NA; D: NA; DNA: TGTGCCAGCAGCTCCCCCCGAAGCAGTCGGGATGGCTACACCTTC; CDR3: CASSSPRSSRDGYTF
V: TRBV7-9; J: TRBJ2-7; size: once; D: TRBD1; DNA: TGTGCCAGCAGCCTCGCAGAGGGGGCTGACTACGAGCAGTACTTC; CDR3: CASSLAEGADYEQYF
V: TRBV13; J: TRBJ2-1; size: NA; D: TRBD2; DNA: TGTGCCAGCAGCTTAGTACTAGCGGGAGCCAATGAGCAGTTCTTC; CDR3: CASSLVLAGANEQFF
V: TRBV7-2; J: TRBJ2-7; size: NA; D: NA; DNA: TGTGCCAGCAACCCTCCGGCGGGGACCTACGAGCAGTACTTC; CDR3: CASNPPAGTYEQYF